The clone carrying this TCR beta chain was recorded only once. Per the study methods: Reference gene primer amplification gave nucleated cell count estimates. Only in-frame clones appear in the TCRdb table, and some are missing; sequencing was by immunoSEQ multiplex PCR. Clone size and the V and J calls come from that table; the DNA yielded D and trimming. Of more than 85,000 clones listed, 80% to 90% were seen once; the top ten hold around 9.4%. This sample is drawn from a study of blood T cell repertoires in COVID-19. The wider study: Samples of COVID-19 (acute and convalescent) were obtained from the United States, Italy and Spain. PBMCs, B-cell-depleted T cells, or T cells were the source of the cDNA or gDNA that made up the material.

The CDR3 consists of 11 residues. V was cut by 0 bases and J by 6 bases, with 3 bases left in between. The germline V gene has CDR1 SGHNT and CDR2 YENEEA. Sequenced sample: peripheral blood. This chain connects TRBV11-3 to TRBJ2-7, with no clear D. This TCR derives from a man between 35 and 55 years old with active or convalescent COVID-19. CDR3 protein: CASSLDGEQYF. The DNA of the CDR3 is TGTGCCAGCAGCTTAGACGGCGAGCAGTACTTC.